What follows are 18 T cell receptor beta chains derived from one specimen sequenced in a study of cytomegalovirus exposure and HLA in healthy donors. PCR was performed using 60 Vbeta and 13 Jbeta primers. The data were produced by immunoSEQ multiplex PCR, yet TCRdb's version contains in-frame clones alone and is incomplete. This sample's clone table lists about 99,000 clones. The specimen sequenced was PBMCs. The receptors shown here come from a man aged 40-49 years in good health and CMV-seronegative.

The gene calls are TRBV30 and TRBJ1-6, with D possibly matching TRBD1 (5 bases). V lost 4 bases and J 8 bases, leaving 18 bases between the germline ends. Per germline, CDR1 GTSNPN and CDR2 SVGIG (reference sequence). CDR3 length: 15 residues. The CDR3 reads CAWTNGASRDSPLHF. The CDR3, as DNA: TGTGCCTGGACGAATGGAGCCTCCAGGGATTCACCCCTCCACTTT. Full variable domain (remainder filled in from reference TRBV30 and TRBJ1-6): SQTIHQWPATLVQPVGSPLSLECTVEGTSNPNLYWYRQAAGRGLQLLFYSVGIGQISSEVPQNLSASRPQDRQFILSSKKLLLSDSGFYLCAWTNGASRDSPLHFGNGTRLTVT.

This chain joins TRBV7-8 and TRBJ2-3; tentative D call: TRBD2 (7 bases). Germline CDR1 and CDR2: SGHVS and FQNEAQ. The CDR3 has 16 residues. V lost 3 bases and J 1 base, leaving 14 bases between the germline ends. The CDR3: CASSLAGRGGTDTQYF. The DNA of the CDR3 is TGTGCCAGCAGCTTGGCTGGGAGGGGGGGCACAGATACGCAGTATTTT. The whole variable domain, remainder taken from reference TRBV7-8 and TRBJ2-3, is GAGVSQSPRYKVAKRGQDVALRCDPISGHVSLFWYQQALGQGPEFLTYFQNEAQLDKSGLPSDRFFAERPEGSVSTLKIQRTQQEDSAVYLCASSLAGRGGTDTQYFGPGTRLTVL.

The chain is built from TRBV11-3 and TRBJ2-1; 13 bases agree with TRBD2. Germline V gene lookup returns CDR1 SGHNT and CDR2 YENEEA. CDR3 length: 16 residues. With V trimmed by 1 base and J by 5 bases, 2 bases remained unmatched. CDR3 loop: CASSLGTSGRNNEQFF. DNA of the CDR3: TGTGCCAGCAGCTTAGGGACTAGCGGGAGAAACAATGAGCAGTTCTTC.

This sequence joins TRBV2 and TRBJ2-5, with D uncertain. Germline CDR1 and CDR2: SNHLY and FYNNEI. The CDR3 runs to 11 residues. V was shortened by 3 bases and J by 5 bases, with 4 bases between the two germline ends. The CDR3 sequence is CASSDAETQYF. As DNA, the CDR3 is TGTGCCAGCAGTGACGCGGAGACCCAGTACTTC.

This sequence joins TRBV12-1 and TRBJ1-4. TRBV12-1 is reported as a pseudogene. The CDR3 is 12 amino acids. CDR3 region: CASSPPRPGLFF. Here the CDR3 DNA reads TGTGCCAGCAGTCCACCGCGACCGGGTCTGTTTTTT.

The chain is built from TRBV10-1 and TRBJ1-1; D may be TRBD1 (6 bases). V lost 0 bases and J 8 bases, leaving 13 bases between the germline ends. Germline CDR1 WNHNN, CDR2 SYGVQD (reference sequence). The CDR3 loop spans 14 amino acids. The CDR3 DNA sequence: TGCGCCAGCAGTGAGTCGGTGGGGGCTAACGAAGCTTTCTTT. Encoded protein: CASSESVGANEAFF.

The chain has TRBV11-2 and TRBJ1-2; D call uncertain. Germline V lookup: CDR1 SGHAT, CDR2 FQNNGV. V lost 0 bases to trimming and J lost 8 bases, with 13 bases between them. The CDR3 has 14 residues. CDR3: CASSLDRLSGGYTF. The CDR3 nucleotides read TGTGCCAGCAGCTTAGATCGACTTTCCGGGGGCTACACCTTC.

V gene TRBV5-1 combines with J gene TRBJ2-1; tentative D call: TRBD1 (6 bases). V gave up 2 bases and J gave up 8 bases, with 26 bases separating them. This CDR3 is 18 amino acids long. Germline CDR1 and CDR2: SGHRS and YFSETQ. CDR3 DNA: TGCGCCAGCAGCTTTTCTGTAACAGGGTCTTCTAGTAGGGATGAGCAGTTCTTC. It translates to CASSFSVTGSSSRDEQFF. The full variable domain, its missing parts supplied by reference TRBV5-1 and TRBJ2-1, is KAGVTQTPRYLIKTRGQQVTLSCSPISGHRSVSWYQQTPGQGLQFLFEYFSETQRNKGNFPGRFSGRQFSNSRSEMNVSTLELGDSALYLCASSFSVTGSSSRDEQFFGPGTRLTVL.

V and J are TRBV25-1 and TRBJ1-2, with 10 positions matching TRBD1. In germline, CDR1 is MGHDK, CDR2 SYGVNS. The CDR3 is made up of 18 amino acids. J lost 1 base, V lost 2 bases, and 10 bases had no gene match. The CDR3 is CASSEASTGGAFNYGYTF. The CDR3 DNA reads TGTGCCAGCAGTGAAGCCTCGACAGGGGGCGCGTTTAACTATGGCTACACCTTC.

The rearrangement joins TRBV19 to TRBJ1-1, with TRBD1 matching 10 bases. V was clipped by 1 base and J by 0 bases; unmatched bases: 8. CDR3 size: 18 residues. Germline V gene data show CDR1 as LNHDA and CDR2 as SQIVND (reference sequence). CDR3 protein: CASSIGRTGGLLNTEAFF. The DNA of the CDR3 is TGTGCCAGTAGTATAGGTCGGACAGGGGGTCTTTTGAACACTGAAGCTTTCTTT.

The chain employs TRBV2 and TRBJ2-4, with 14 bases aligning to TRBD2. Trimming cost V 8 bases and J 7 bases; bases outside gene matches: 19. Germline lookup yields CDR1 SNHLY and CDR2 FYNNEI. This CDR3 region has 19 residues. The CDR3 loop reads CASFQPDFGTSGSSNIQYF. In nucleotides, the CDR3 is TGTGCCAGCTTTCAACCAGACTTCGGGACTAGCGGGAGTTCGAACATTCAGTACTTC.

The chain employs TRBV4-3 and TRBJ1-1; D perhaps matches TRBD1 (5 bases). Trimming pared 1 base from V and 4 bases from J, leaving 10 bases between. Germline V gives CDR1 LGHNA, CDR2 YSLEER. The CDR3 loop spans 14 amino acids. CDR3 residues: CASSQAGGFTEAFF. CDR3 nucleotide sequence: TGCGCCAGCAGCCAAGCGGGGGGTTTCACTGAAGCTTTCTTT.

The chain combines TRBV5-4 with TRBJ2-7; TRBD2 agrees at 7 bases. The CDR3 extends over 14 amino acids. V lost 6 bases and J lost 3; bases outside the gene matches: 9. From germline, CDR1 is SGHNT and CDR2 YYREEE (reference sequence). The CDR3, as DNA: TGTGCCAGCACGTGGGGCGGGGGTTTCTACGAGCAGTACTTC. Translation: CASTWGGGFYEQYF.

The chain uses TRBV19 and TRBJ1-4, with D perhaps TRBD1 (6 bases). The CDR3 consists of 17 residues. Germline loops: CDR1 LNHDA, CDR2 SQIVND (reference sequence). Trimming took off 1 base at V and 3 bases at J, with 15 bases between the two ends. CDR3 coding DNA: TGTGCCAGTAGTATAGCCCAGGGGTCTCGTCCTAATGAAAAACTGTTTTTT. Its translation is CASSIAQGSRPNEKLFF.

The chain recombines TRBV5-1 with TRBJ1-4; the D gene is possibly TRBD1 (5 bases). The CDR3 length is 14 residues. Germline values: CDR1 SGHRS, CDR2 YFSETQ. The ends were cut back, 6 bases at V and 2 bases at J, with 11 bases in the middle. In nucleotides, the CDR3 is TGCGCCAGCAAACTACAGGCGACTAATGAAAAACTGTTTTTT. Its protein product is CASKLQATNEKLFF.

The genes are TRBV18 and TRBJ2-7; a possible D gene is TRBD2 (6 bases). Trimming shortened V by 4 bases and J by 4 bases, and 14 bases separated the two germline ends. CDR1 KGHSH and CDR2 LQKENI come from the germline V gene. This CDR3 region has 14 residues. The CDR3: CASSQSGTPYEQYF. The DNA for the CDR3 is TGTGCCAGCTCACAATCCGGGACTCCGTACGAGCAGTACTTC.

CDR3 coding DNA: TGTGCCAGCAGTTTCTGGGACAGGGACGGCTACACCTTC. The encoded protein is CASSFWDRDGYTF. This sequence joins TRBV6-1 and TRBJ1-2; 9 positions agree with TRBD1. The CDR3 covers 13 residues. V lost 5 bases and J lost 8; bases outside the gene matches: 6. The germline CDR1 and CDR2 sequences are MNHNS and SASEGT.

V gene TRBV5-4 combines with J gene TRBJ2-1, with D perhaps matching TRBD2 (5 bases). Germline V gene data show CDR1 as SGHNT and CDR2 as YYREEE (reference sequence). Trimming cost V 0 bases and J 3 bases, with 10 bases left between them. CDR3 length: 15 residues. The CDR3 DNA reads TGTGCCAGCAGCTTGGAGAGGGAACTCTACAATGAGCAGTTCTTC. Amino acid sequence: CASSLERELYNEQFF.